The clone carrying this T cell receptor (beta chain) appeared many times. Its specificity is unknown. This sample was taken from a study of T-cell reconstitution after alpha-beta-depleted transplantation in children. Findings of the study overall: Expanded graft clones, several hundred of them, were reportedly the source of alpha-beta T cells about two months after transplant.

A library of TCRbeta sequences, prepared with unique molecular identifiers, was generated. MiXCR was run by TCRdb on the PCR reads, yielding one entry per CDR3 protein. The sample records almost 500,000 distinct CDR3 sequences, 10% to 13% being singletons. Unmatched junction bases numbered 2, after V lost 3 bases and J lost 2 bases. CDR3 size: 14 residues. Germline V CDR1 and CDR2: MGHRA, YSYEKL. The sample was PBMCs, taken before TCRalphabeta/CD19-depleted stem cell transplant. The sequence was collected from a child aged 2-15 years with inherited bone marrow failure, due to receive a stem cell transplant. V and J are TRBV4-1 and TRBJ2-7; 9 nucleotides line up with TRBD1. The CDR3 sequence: CASSQNRGPYEQYF. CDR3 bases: TGCGCCAGCAGCCAGAACAGGGGGCCCTACGAGCAGTACTTC.